The rows below give T cell receptor beta chains drawn from one sample of a study of blood T cells in healthy people across ages. Via MiXCR, TCRdb re-called the 5' RACE reads, giving one row per CDR3 protein. The sample holds roughly 900,000 distinct CDR3 sequences, 29% seen once. Sequenced: blood. The source of these receptors is a woman older than 75 in good health. CDR3s include the opening cysteine and the closing phenylalanine or tryptophan. Fields, in order: V gene, J gene, CDR3 protein.

v_call: TRBV3-1
j_call: TRBJ1-5
cdr3_aa: CASSQGFSSNQPQHF

v_call: TRBV7-9
j_call: TRBJ2-5
cdr3_aa: CASSLVGAETQYF

v_call: TRBV27
j_call: TRBJ2-6
cdr3_aa: CASGSGSGANVLTF

v_call: TRBV14
j_call: TRBJ2-3
cdr3_aa: CASSFRTAEGNSTDTQYF

v_call: TRBV20-1
j_call: TRBJ2-1
cdr3_aa: CSARPMSSGTYNEQFF

v_call: TRBV6-5
j_call: TRBJ2-2
cdr3_aa: CASSRTGQGSTGELFF

v_call: TRBV14
j_call: TRBJ1-1
cdr3_aa: CASSQGGQMNTEAFF

v_call: TRBV4-3
j_call: TRBJ1-1
cdr3_aa: CASSQGDRGRSTEAFF

v_call: TRBV12-3/TRBV12-4
j_call: TRBJ2-3
cdr3_aa: CASSLRATGVGTDTQYF

v_call: TRBV29-1
j_call: TRBJ2-3
cdr3_aa: CSVVLAGEGDTQYF

v_call: TRBV7-2
j_call: TRBJ2-3
cdr3_aa: CASSSAEATDTQYF

v_call: TRBV7-2
j_call: TRBJ2-1
cdr3_aa: CASSPGGGPLREQFF

v_call: TRBV11-3
j_call: TRBJ2-3
cdr3_aa: CASSPMVGDTQYF

v_call: TRBV29-1
j_call: NA
cdr3_aa: CSVGRGQGLEQYF

v_call: TRBV12-3/TRBV12-4
j_call: NA
cdr3_aa: CASRTSGGANEQYF

v_call: TRBV6-1
j_call: TRBJ1-3
cdr3_aa: CASTENDRGASGNTIYF